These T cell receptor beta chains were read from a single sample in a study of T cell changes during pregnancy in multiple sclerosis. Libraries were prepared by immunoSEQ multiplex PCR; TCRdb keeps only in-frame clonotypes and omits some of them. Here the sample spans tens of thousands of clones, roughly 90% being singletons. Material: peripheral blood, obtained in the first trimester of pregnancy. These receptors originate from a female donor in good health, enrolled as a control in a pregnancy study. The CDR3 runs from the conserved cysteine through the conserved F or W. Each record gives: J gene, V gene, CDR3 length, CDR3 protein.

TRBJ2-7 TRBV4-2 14 CASSQGRQLYEQYF
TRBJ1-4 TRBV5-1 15 CVSSLVGQENEKLFF
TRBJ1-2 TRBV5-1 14 CASTPGGTNYGYTF
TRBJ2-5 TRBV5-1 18 CASSLFLMARQGQETQYF
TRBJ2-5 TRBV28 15 CASSLETGGRETQYF
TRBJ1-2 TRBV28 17 CASSSPGQGEIDYGYTF
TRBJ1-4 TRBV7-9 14 CASSLGQDNEKLFF
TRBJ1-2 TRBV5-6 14 CASSLARGNYGYTF
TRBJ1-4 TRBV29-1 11 CSATRSEKLFF
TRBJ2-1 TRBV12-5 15 CASGLDSSGGDEQFF
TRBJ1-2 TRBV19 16 CASSIGAPRGNYGYTF
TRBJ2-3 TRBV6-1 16 CASSDLTRPSTDTQYF
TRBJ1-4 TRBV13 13 CASSLRQGAKLFF
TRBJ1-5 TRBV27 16 CASRQGTRRSNQPQHF
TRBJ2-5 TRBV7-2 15 CASSPGSQPIRAQYF
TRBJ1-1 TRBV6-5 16 CASSYRLGGKNTEAFF
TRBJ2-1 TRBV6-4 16 CASSEQAGGPYNEQFF
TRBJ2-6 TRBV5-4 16 CASSFPTGSGANVLTF
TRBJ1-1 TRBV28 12 CASTIRTGEAFF
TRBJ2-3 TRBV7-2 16 CASSRRLAGPTDTQYF
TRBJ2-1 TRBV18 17 CASSPPGKDRASDEQFF
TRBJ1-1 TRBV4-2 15 CASSRDSGINTEAFF
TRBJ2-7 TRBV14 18 CASSQRRHAKREPYEQYF
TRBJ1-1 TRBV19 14 CATQVGTGDTEAFF
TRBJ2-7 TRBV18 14 CASSSGTSTGEQYF
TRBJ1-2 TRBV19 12 CAGGTLLYGYTF
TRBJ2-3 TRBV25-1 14 CASLSGYNTDTQYF
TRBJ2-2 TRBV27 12 CASSFLSGELFF
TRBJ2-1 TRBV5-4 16 CASSSPGTSVYNEQFF
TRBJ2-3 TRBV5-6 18 CASSLGLAGDPITDTQYF
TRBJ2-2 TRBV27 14 CASSKGFGTGELFF
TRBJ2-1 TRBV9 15 CASSSRDFRGNEQFF
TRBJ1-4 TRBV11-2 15 CASSPRQGLNEKLFF
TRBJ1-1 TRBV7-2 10 CASRATEAFF
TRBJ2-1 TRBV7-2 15 CASSLTGTYNNEQFF
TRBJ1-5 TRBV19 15 CASSIQVYSNQPQHF
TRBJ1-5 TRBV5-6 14 CASSLGQVIQPQHF
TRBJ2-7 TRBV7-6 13 CASSLALAGEPDF
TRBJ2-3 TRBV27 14 CASTRTSASDTQYF
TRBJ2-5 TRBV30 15 CAWERVDRGRETQYF
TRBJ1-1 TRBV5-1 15 CATSLTGTANTEAFF
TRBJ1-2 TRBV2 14 CASSGQGANYGYTF
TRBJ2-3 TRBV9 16 CASSAGTGGRTDTQYF
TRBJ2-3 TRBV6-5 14 CASSPGLHTDTQYF
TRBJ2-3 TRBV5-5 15 CASSPLVSSTDTQYF
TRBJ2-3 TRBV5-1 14 CASKGGVSTDTQYF
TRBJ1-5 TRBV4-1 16 CASSLQPDRGGQPQHF